Presented here are 24 T cell receptor beta chains from one specimen sequenced in a study of blood T cell repertoires in COVID-19. Produced via immunoSEQ multiplex PCR; TCRdb's table is partial and in-frame only. This table holds roughly 160,000 clones, approximately 80% found once. The sequencing sample was made of peripheral blood. The source is a woman in her sixties or seventies with acute or convalescent COVID-19.

This sequence joins TRBV9 and TRBJ2-5; D uncertain. Germline lookup yields CDR1 SGDLS and CDR2 YYNGEE. CDR3 length: 14 residues. V was clipped by 1 base and J by 5 bases, with 12 bases between them. CDR3 sequence: CASSVLPVPETQYF. The CDR3 region has the DNA TGTGCCAGCAGCGTACTTCCGGTCCCTGAGACCCAGTACTTC.

This chain connects TRBV5-6 to TRBJ1-6; 7 bases agree with TRBD1. In germline, CDR1 is SGHDT, CDR2 YYEEEE. CDR3 length equals 17 residues. The V and J ends lost 5 bases and 2 bases, in that order; junction bases with no gene match: 10. The CDR3 spells CASSLGGSSPYNSPLHF. DNA for the CDR3: TGTGCCAGCAGTTTAGGGGGCTCAAGCCCCTATAATTCACCCCTCCACTTT.

This chain joins TRBV27 and TRBJ1-4; TRBD1 might be the D (6 bases). The V end lost 6 bases, the J end lost 5 bases, and 16 bases lay between the germline ends. CDR1 is MNHEY and CDR2 is SMNVEV in the germline V gene (reference sequence). The CDR3 consists of 15 residues. CDR3 sequence (DNA): TGTGCCAGCAGAGGTCGGGACATGTTGAATGAAAAACTGTTTTTT. As protein: CASRGRDMLNEKLFF.

DNA for the CDR3: TGTGCCAGCTCGGTAGGGGCGGATAGCAATCAGCCCCAGCATTTT. This codes for CASSVGADSNQPQHF. The chain carries TRBV18 and TRBJ1-5; weak D call: TRBD1 (5 bases). The CDR3 contains 15 residues. With 6 bases removed from V and 0 bases from J, the gap between germline ends came to 12 bases. Germline assignment: CDR1 KGHSH and CDR2 LQKENI.

The rearrangement joins TRBV4-3 to TRBJ1-2, with 7 bases matching TRBD1. The germline V gene encodes CDR1 LGHNA and CDR2 YSLEER. The CDR3 has 16 amino acids. With 0 bases clipped from V and 5 bases from J, the junction kept 9 bases outside the gene matches. CDR3 region: CASSQELAQGFYGYTF. The CDR3 coding sequence is TGCGCCAGCAGCCAAGAACTAGCACAGGGGTTTTATGGCTACACCTTC.

The chain recombines TRBV2 with TRBJ1-4, with 7 bases identical to TRBD1. This CDR3 is 14 amino acids long. The V gene end was trimmed by 6 bases and the J gene end by 2 bases; junction bases not matched to a gene: 3. CDR1 is SNHLY, CDR2 FYNNEI, per germline. The CDR3 sequence is CASRGQPTNEKLFF. The DNA of the CDR3 is TGTGCCAGCAGGGGACAGCCCACTAATGAAAAACTGTTTTTT.

The rearrangement joins TRBV14 to TRBJ2-1; 7 nucleotides agree with TRBD1. There are 18 residues in the CDR3. In germline, CDR1 is SGHDN, CDR2 FVKESK. The trim removed 0 bases at V and 2 bases at J, leaving 10 bases unmatched. The CDR3 loop reads CASSQEPRGRPPYNEQFF. The DNA of the CDR3 is TGTGCCAGCAGCCAAGAACCGAGGGGGCGGCCTCCCTACAATGAGCAGTTCTTC.

This chain connects TRBV4-2 to TRBJ2-2; weak D call: TRBD1 (5 bases). The germline V gene has CDR1 LGHNA and CDR2 YNFKEQ. Trimming took 0 bases from V and 3 from J, leaving 8 bases between them. CDR3 length: 15 residues. In DNA, the CDR3 is TGTGCCAGCAGCCAAGATTCAGGGTACACCGGGGAGCTGTTTTTT. Protein: CASSQDSGYTGELFF.

The rearrangement uses TRBV7-2 and TRBJ1-1; D is possibly TRBD1 (5 bases). The V end lost 5 bases, the J end lost 8 bases, and 15 bases lay between the germline ends. The germline V gene has CDR1 SGHTA and CDR2 FQGNSA. The CDR3 loop spans 13 amino acids. The CDR3 coding sequence is TGTGCCAGCAGCCCCGGAGGGACCGCCGAAGCTTTCTTT. Translating it yields CASSPGGTAEAFF.

This chain joins TRBV7-3 and TRBJ2-5; 9 bases map to TRBD2. Germline CDR1 and CDR2: SGHTA and FQGTGA. The CDR3 has 16 amino acids. Trimming removed 4 bases from V and 2 bases from J; junction bases left unmatched: 8. The CDR3 coding sequence is TGTGCCAGCAGCTCGGGTAGCGGGGGTCGTCAAGAGACCCAGTACTTC. Residues: CASSSGSGGRQETQYF.

V gene TRBV10-1 combines with J gene TRBJ1-2, with 10 bases aligning to TRBD1. The length of the CDR3 is 14 residues. From germline, CDR1 is WNHNN and CDR2 SYGVQD (reference sequence). After removal of 6 bases from V and 5 bases from J, the junction contained 6 bases not matched to a gene. CDR3 loop: CASSWDRGGYGYTF. CDR3 in DNA: TGCGCCAGCAGCTGGGACAGGGGAGGGTATGGCTACACCTTC.

This clone has a handful of counts. The V call is TRBV5-5, the J call TRBJ1-1, with TRBD1 as a possible D gene (5 bases). Trimming removed 3 bases at V and 1 base at J, with 16 bases between. The CDR3 runs to 16 residues. In germline, CDR1 is SGHKS, CDR2 YYEKEE (reference sequence). In DNA form, the CDR3 reads TGTGCCAGCAGCTCTGCGGACACCATGTCGAACACTGAAGCTTTCTTT. This gives the protein CASSSADTMSNTEAFF.

The V and J genes are TRBV6-5 and TRBJ2-2, with 7 bases matching TRBD1. The CDR3 totals 14 residues. The germline gives CDR1 MNHEY, CDR2 SVGAGI. The V gene end was trimmed by 10 bases and the J gene end by 1 base; junction bases not matched to a gene: 6. The CDR3, as DNA: TGTGCCACCTCTCGACAGGGGAACACCGGGGAGCTGTTTTTT. This sequence encodes CATSRQGNTGELFF.

The gene calls are TRBV24-1 and TRBJ2-3; D perhaps matches TRBD1 (5 bases). Germline-derived CDR1 and CDR2 are KGHDR and SFDVKD. This CDR3 is 13 amino acids long. V dropped 4 bases and J dropped 10 bases, with 14 bases sitting between them. The CDR3 nucleotides are TGTGCCACCAGTGACCAAGGGCAGGGTGCGCAGTATTTT. Translation gives CATSDQGQGAQYF.

The CDR3 coding sequence is TGTGCCAGCAGCCCAATTCCCAACACCATATATTTT. Protein: CASSPIPNTIYF. The V call is TRBV9, the J call TRBJ1-3; D remains ambiguous. From germline, CDR1 is SGDLS and CDR2 YYNGEE. Trimming removed 4 bases at V and 7 bases at J, with 9 bases between. The CDR3 extends over 12 amino acids.

The V gene is TRBV7-2, the J gene TRBJ2-3; D gene unclear. Germline loops: CDR1 SGHTA, CDR2 FQGNSA. The V end was cut by 0 bases, the J end by 0 bases, with 13 bases between. The CDR3 is made up of 17 amino acids. The CDR3 nucleotides read TGTGCCAGCAGCTTAGCGGTTGCGAGAACTAGCACAGATACGCAGTATTTT. It specifies CASSLAVARTSTDTQYF.

This clone was observed once. The rearrangement uses TRBV5-4 and TRBJ2-1, with a tentative D call TRBD2 (6 bases). CDR3 length equals 16 residues. Between the trimmed V and J ends, which lost 0 bases and 8 bases, there was a span of 18 bases. CDR1 is SGHNT and CDR2 is YYREEE in the germline V gene (reference sequence). CDR3 amino acids: CASSLAGLFIGDEQFF. CDR3 nucleotide sequence: TGTGCCAGCAGCTTGGCCGGACTATTCATCGGAGATGAGCAGTTCTTC.

The chain is built from TRBV19 and TRBJ1-5; D unresolved. Per the germline V gene, CDR1 is LNHDA and CDR2 is SQIVND (reference sequence). The length of the CDR3 is 14 residues. Trimming stripped 1 base from V and 2 bases from J, with 6 bases between. CDR3 sequence reads: CASSIVQGNQPQHF. In DNA, the CDR3 is TGTGCCAGTAGTATAGTGCAGGGCAATCAGCCCCAGCATTTT.

In its sample, this clone was seen once. The rearrangement joins TRBV11-2 to TRBJ1-1; D gene uncertain. With 5 bases removed from V and 4 bases from J, the gap between germline ends came to 5 bases. The CDR3 runs to 11 residues. The germline V gene has CDR1 SGHAT and CDR2 FQNNGV. The CDR3 coding sequence is TGTGCCAGCAGCCAGGCCACTGAAGCTTTCTTT. Translating gives CASSQATEAFF.

The chain is built from TRBV14 and TRBJ1-4; no clear D. The CDR3 is 13 residues long. V shed 1 base and J shed 12 bases, with 12 bases lying between them. CDR1 and CDR2 (germline): SGHDN, FVKESK. The CDR3 DNA reads as TGTGCCAGCAGCCAAGTTCGGGGTCGGGAACTGTTTTTT. Translation gives CASSQVRGRELFF.

V gene TRBV11-2 combines with J gene TRBJ1-2; D is undetermined. The V gene lost 0 bases and the J gene lost 0 bases, with 20 bases spanning the gap. CDR1 SGHAT and CDR2 FQNNGV come from the germline V gene. The CDR3 extends over 19 amino acids. CDR3 nucleotide sequence: TGTGCCAGCAGCTTAGATCATCAAATCGGGGAGGGCTCTAACTATGGCTACACCTTC. This sequence encodes CASSLDHQIGEGSNYGYTF.

This sequence joins TRBV7-2 and TRBJ1-2, with D uncertain. V was cut by 1 base and J by 4 bases, with 13 bases left in between. This CDR3 is 15 amino acids long. Germline CDR1 is SGHTA and CDR2 is FQGNSA. The CDR3 DNA follows: TGTGCCAGCAGCTTAGGAGTTGGGCAGCCCTATGGCTACACCTTC. Translating it yields CASSLGVGQPYGYTF. The variable domain in full, with the rest retrieved from reference TRBV7-2 and TRBJ1-2, is GAGVSQSPSNKVTEKGKDVELRCDPISGHTALYWYRQSLGQGLEFLIYFQGNSAPDKSGLPSDRFSAERTGGSVSTLTIQRTQQEDSAVYLCASSLGVGQPYGYTFGSGTRLTVV.

The chain joins TRBV19 to TRBJ1-6; maybe TRBD1 (5 bases). The V end was cut by 7 bases, the J end by 0 bases, with 10 bases between. The CDR3 has 15 amino acids. Per germline, CDR1 LNHDA and CDR2 SQIVND (reference sequence). The DNA of the CDR3 is TGTGCCAGTACTCGACAGAGCTCCTATAATTCACCCCTCCACTTT. This gives the protein CASTRQSSYNSPLHF.

This clone appeared a few times. The chain combines TRBV28 with TRBJ1-5, with 7 positions matching TRBD1. The junction had 6 bases not matched to a gene; V was cut back by 3 bases and J by 4 bases. CDR1 and CDR2 from the germline V gene are MDHEN and SYDVKM. The length of the CDR3 is 15 residues. DNA of the CDR3: TGTGCCAGCAGTTTGGAGGGGGCGCGTAATCAGCCCCAGCATTTT. Encoded protein: CASSLEGARNQPQHF.